Listed below are T cell receptor beta chains from one sample, sequenced in a study of blood T cell repertoires in COVID-19. Produced via immunoSEQ multiplex PCR; TCRdb's table is partial and in-frame only. Among approximately 270,000 clones listed, roughly 85% were seen once. The sample comprised PBMCs or T cells enriched from blood (not recorded which). The receptors stem from a woman aged 45-60 years who had recovered from COVID-19. The CDR3 runs from the conserved cysteine through the conserved F or W. Fields, in order: CDR3 length, V gene, J gene, CDR3 protein.

12	TRBV7-9	TRBJ2-1	CARSGRNNEQFF
11	TRBV7-2	TRBJ2-3	CASSPLRTQYF
14	TRBV5-1	TRBJ2-1	CASSSGTGKDEQFF
12	TRBV10-3	TRBJ1-2	CAISPQGDGYTF
14	TRBV28	TRBJ1-2	CASSSGGANYGYTF
15	TRBV11-2	TRBJ2-7	CASSPRDRNNYEQYF
13	TRBV30	TRBJ1-5	CAWGYGSPGPQHF
15	TRBV25-1	TRBJ1-1	CASSDPRSGDTEAFF
11	TRBV7-9	TRBJ2-5	CASSSEETQYF
14	TRBV10-3	TRBJ1-4	CAISESQPNEKLFF
14	TRBV3-1/TRBV3-2	TRBJ1-1	CASKGRAANTEAFF
17	TRBV6-1	TRBJ2-4	CASSEQYVQVPKNIQYF
13	TRBV12-3/TRBV12-4	TRBJ1-1	CASSSTGNTEAFF
14	TRBV6-4	TRBJ2-3	CASSDGTSTDTQYF
16	TRBV21-1	TRBJ2-2	CANLGGQGAIIGELFF
14	TRBV2	TRBJ1-6	CASSELGQLSPLHF
15	TRBV28	TRBJ2-7	CASSLQGQDTYEQYF
15	TRBV19	TRBJ1-4	CASADRGPVNEKLFF
16	TRBV7-9	TRBJ2-5	CASSLGDRVRVETQYF
14	TRBV9	TRBJ1-6	CASSAQGFNSPLHF
15	TRBV2	TRBJ2-5	CASRVGTGGWETQYF
14	TRBV2	TRBJ1-1	CASARRGESPEAFF
15	TRBV6-6	TRBJ2-5	CASSPRGGESETQYF
17	TRBV7-2	TRBJ2-2	CASSLVGGSGYTGELFF